The T cell receptor beta chain under discussion was sequenced for a study of tumor-infiltrating lymphocytes in primary liver carcinoma. Germline V lookup: CDR1 SEHNR, CDR2 FQNEAQ (reference sequence). The CDR3 extends over 16 amino acids. Trimming cost V 2 bases and J 1 base, with 12 bases left between them. A constant-region primer served to make TCR beta cDNA from about 530 ng total RNA. ARM-PCR was slightly modified, and three nested multiplex PCR rounds with it gave rise to the TCR beta libraries. Primers for the first two PCR rounds were TRBV1-TRBV30 forward primers and a C-beta reverse primer (approximately 10 cycles per round). MiXCR, run by TCRdb on the multiplex PCR reads, gives a single entry per CDR3 protein. The sample yields around 100,000 distinct CDR3 sequences, 55% to 80% seen once. The study co-extracted DNA and RNA from roughly 20-30 mg of unsorted bulk tissue. Patients had primary liver carcinoma treated by surgical resection. Every tumor specimen contained over 75% viable tumor cells.

This clonotype came up a few times. The sample was liver tumor tissue from sampling region 2. Described subset: tumor region T2, inferior pole. The chain combines TRBV7-9 with TRBJ2-1, with D possibly called TRBD1 or TRBD2 (6 bases each). The origin of this receptor is a woman in her sixties or seventies with primary liver carcinoma and hepatitis B virus infection. The CDR3 DNA reads TGTGCCAGCAGCTTACGGGGGCAGGGTTCCTACAATGAGCAGTTCTTC. It translates to CASSLRGQGSYNEQFF.